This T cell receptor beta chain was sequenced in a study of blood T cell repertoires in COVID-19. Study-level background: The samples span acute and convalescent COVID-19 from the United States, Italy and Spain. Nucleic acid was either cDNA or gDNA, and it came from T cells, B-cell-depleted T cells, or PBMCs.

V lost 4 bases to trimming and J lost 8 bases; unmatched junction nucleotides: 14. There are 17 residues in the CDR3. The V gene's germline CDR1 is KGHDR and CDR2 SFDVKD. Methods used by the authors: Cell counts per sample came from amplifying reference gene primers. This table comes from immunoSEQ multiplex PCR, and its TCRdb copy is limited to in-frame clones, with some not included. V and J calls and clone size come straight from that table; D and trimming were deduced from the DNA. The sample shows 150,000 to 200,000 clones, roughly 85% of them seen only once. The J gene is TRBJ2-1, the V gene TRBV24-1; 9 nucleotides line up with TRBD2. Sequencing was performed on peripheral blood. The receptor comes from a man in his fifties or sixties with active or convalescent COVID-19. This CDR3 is CATSDLGAGGLGDEQFF. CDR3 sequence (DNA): TGTGCCACCAGTGACCTCGGAGCGGGAGGTTTGGGCGATGAGCAGTTCTTC.